This T cell receptor beta chain was identified in a study of PD-1 blockade in classical Hodgkin lymphoma. Across the study: Nivolumab was administered to patients intravenously at 3 mg/kg every 2 weeks.

There was relapse after autologous stem cell transplantation in every patient, and there was variation in brentuximab vedotin exposure. The protocol was immunoSEQ multiplex PCR, while the TCRdb copy is restricted to in-frame clones and leaves out a portion. This table has tens of thousands of clones, approximately 71% appearing once. The length of the CDR3 is 17 residues. J gave up 1 base and V 3 bases, and 12 bases lay outside the gene matches. The germline V gene encodes CDR1 SGHTA and CDR2 FQGTGA. V gene TRBV7-3 combines with J gene TRBJ2-7; TRBD1 matches at 7 bases. The source material was peripheral blood mononuclear cells (PBMCs), sampled at baseline. The sequence came from a human donor with classical Hodgkin lymphoma. CDR3 in DNA: TGTGCCAGCAGCTTTGTACAGGGGACAGACAAGTCCTACGAGCAGTACTTC. Residues: CASSFVQGTDKSYEQYF.